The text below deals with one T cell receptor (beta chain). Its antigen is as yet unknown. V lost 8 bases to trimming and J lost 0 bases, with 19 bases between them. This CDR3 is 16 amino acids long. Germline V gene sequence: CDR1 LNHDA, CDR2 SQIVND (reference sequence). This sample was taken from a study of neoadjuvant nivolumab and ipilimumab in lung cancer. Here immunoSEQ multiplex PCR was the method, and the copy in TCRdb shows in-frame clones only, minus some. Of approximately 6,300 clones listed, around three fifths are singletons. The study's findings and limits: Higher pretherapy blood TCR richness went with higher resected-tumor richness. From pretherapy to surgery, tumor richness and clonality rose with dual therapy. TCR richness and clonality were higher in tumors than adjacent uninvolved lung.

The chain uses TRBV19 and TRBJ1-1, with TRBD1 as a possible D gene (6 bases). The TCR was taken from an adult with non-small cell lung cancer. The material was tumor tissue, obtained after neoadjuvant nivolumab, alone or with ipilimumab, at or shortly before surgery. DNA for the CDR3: TGTGCCAGTCGGGACACCCCTTACCTAATGAACACTGAAGCTTTCTTT. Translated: CASRDTPYLMNTEAFF. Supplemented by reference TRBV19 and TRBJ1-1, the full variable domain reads DGGITQSPKYLFRKEGQNVTLSCEQNLNHDAMYWYRQDPGQGLRLIYYSQIVNDFQKGDIAEGYSVSREKKESFPLTVTSAQKNPTAFYLCASRDTPYLMNTEAFFGQGTRLTVV.